Listed below are T cell receptor beta chains from one sample, sequenced in a study of cytomegalovirus exposure and HLA in healthy donors. Only in-frame clones appear in the TCRdb table, and some are missing; sequencing was by immunoSEQ multiplex PCR. The sample yields over 65,000 clones, roughly four fifths seen once. The specimen sequenced was PBMCs. These receptor sequences come from a human donor in good health. CDR3s include the opening cysteine and the closing phenylalanine or tryptophan. The D gene is left open where the match is weak. Clone size is not always given. Where it is, it says once, few, many or a class for expanded clones.

TGTGCCAGCAGTTACCAGGGTATGGCAGATACGCAGTATTTT | CASSYQGMADTQYF | TRBV6-6 | . | TRBJ2-3 | 14 | .
TGTGCCAGCAGCTTAGGGGCGGGGCTGGGTACAGATACGCAGTATTTT | CASSLGAGLGTDTQYF | TRBV7-2 | . | TRBJ2-3 | 16 | .
TGTGCCAGCAGACCTCACACAGGAAATTCGTACTTC | CASRPHTGNSYF | TRBV7-9 | . | TRBJ2-7 | 12 | .
TGTGCCAGCAGACGCCTGACAGGGAAAAATGAAAAACTGTTTTTT | CASRRLTGKNEKLFF | TRBV11-2 | TRBD1 | TRBJ1-4 | 15 | .
TGTGCCAGCAGCCCCCCGGGACAGGGGGGAATCGGGGAGCTGTTTTTT | CASSPPGQGGIGELFF | TRBV5-4 | TRBD1 | TRBJ2-2 | 16 | .
TGTGCCAGCAGCATGGGGACTAGTAATGAGCAGTTCTTC | CASSMGTSNEQFF | TRBV9 | TRBD2 | TRBJ2-1 | 13 | few
TGCAGCGCACAGGGACAGGGACAAGTCGAGCAGTACTTC | CSAQGQGQVEQYF | TRBV29-1 | TRBD1 | TRBJ2-7 | 13 | .
TGTGCCAGCAGAGAGTTCGGGACAGGGGAGTCCTACGAGCAGTACTTC | CASREFGTGESYEQYF | TRBV9 | TRBD1 | TRBJ2-7 | 16 | once
TGTGCCAGCAGTTACGAAGGGGTGATGCCCCAGCATTTT | CASSYEGVMPQHF | TRBV6-6 | . | TRBJ1-5 | 13 | .
TGTGCCAGCAGCTTAGTAAGGGCAGGGGGAAGGAATGAGCAGTTCTTC | CASSLVRAGGRNEQFF | TRBV7-8 | TRBD1 | TRBJ2-1 | 16 | .
TGTTCCAGCAGCTTAACCGGACAGGCCACGGATGAAAAACTGTTTTTT | CSSSLTGQATDEKLFF | TRBV7-9 | TRBD1 | TRBJ1-4 | 16 | .
TGTGCCAGCAGCCGAGAGGTGAGGACTGAAGCTTTCTTT | CASSREVRTEAFF | TRBV2 | . | TRBJ1-1 | 13 | .
TGTGCCAGCAGCCACGACCAGGGGCCGGGCGGTCAGCCCCAGCATTTT | CASSHDQGPGGQPQHF | TRBV21-1 | . | TRBJ1-5 | 16 | .
TGTGCCAGCAGCCCCCGGAGCTTGGGCTCCTATAATTCACCCCTCCACTTT | CASSPRSLGSYNSPLHF | TRBV7-9 | . | TRBJ1-6 | 17 | .
TGCAGCGTTGCCTACCGGGACACCCGTGGGGCCGGGGAGCTGTTTTTT | CSVAYRDTRGAGELFF | TRBV29-1 | . | TRBJ2-2 | 16 | .
TGTGCCAGCGGGAATCGGGGGGAAAGCTCCTACGAGCAGTACTTC | CASGNRGESSYEQYF | TRBV7-9 | TRBD2 | TRBJ2-7 | 15 | .
TGTGCCAGCAGAAGACCCTTAACGGGGAGCTACGAGCAGTACTTC | CASRRPLTGSYEQYF | TRBV28 | . | TRBJ2-7 | 15 | once
TGTGCCAGTAGTATAGATTACGGTGAAAAACTGTTTTTT | CASSIDYGEKLFF | TRBV19 | . | TRBJ1-4 | 13 | .
TGTGCCAGCAGTTTATCGCAGACAGTCTATGGCTACACCTTC | CASSLSQTVYGYTF | TRBV27 | . | TRBJ1-2 | 14 | .
TGTGCCTGGAGTGCCGGGACAGGGAAGGCCGAGCAGTACTTC | CAWSAGTGKAEQYF | TRBV30 | TRBD1 | TRBJ2-7 | 14 | .
TGCGCCAGCAGCTGGGGGACAGGGATGAACACTGAAGCTTTCTTT | CASSWGTGMNTEAFF | TRBV5-1 | TRBD1 | TRBJ1-1 | 15 | .